This TCR beta chain came from a study of blood T cell repertoires in COVID-19. Study at large: Samples taken during acute and convalescent COVID-19 were collected in the United States, Italy and Spain. From T cells, B-cell-depleted T cells, or PBMCs came the material, which was cDNA or gDNA.

This CDR3 comprises 14 residues. Seattle's cohort entered during active infection and was followed longitudinally. As handled by the study authors: Nucleated cell number was recorded as an estimate derived from reference gene primer amplification. Assay: immunoSEQ multiplex PCR; the TCRdb copy retains only in-frame clones and omits some. The V and J calls and clone size were taken over from that table, and D and trimming were inferred from the DNA. In the table there are more than 95,000 clones, around 81% of which are singletons. The chain links TRBV12-1 to TRBJ2-3; no check of the table's D call, TRBD2, against the DNA was made. TRBV12-1 is described as a pseudogene. The material sequenced was peripheral blood. The clonotype was recovered from a man between 25 and 39 years old with COVID-19, enrolled during active disease. The CDR3 protein is CARSPGATTDTQYF. For the CDR3, the DNA is TGTGCCCGGTCCCCGGGTGCTACTACAGATACGCAGTATTTT.